The 27 T cell receptor beta chains in this list originate from one sample, sequenced in a study of cytomegalovirus exposure and HLA in healthy donors (dated by TCRdb to about 2017). Library prep was done by the immunoSEQ multiplex PCR assay. For the multiplex PCR, a mixture combining 60 forward primers for TCR Vbeta segments and 13 reverse primers for TCR Jbeta segments was used. Sourced from immuneACCESS, this table was stored by TCRdb with only in-frame sequences that have V and J called. A share of the clones is absent; for the studies checked, an unresolved V gene accounts for under half, and the remainder has no known explanation. The sample table records under 200,000 clones; roughly 77% of these occur just once. Approximately 2% of the sample lies in the top ten. The material sequenced was PBMCs. The receptors originated from a woman in her late teens or twenties in good health and CMV-seronegative.

The rearrangement uses TRBV7-3 and TRBJ1-1, with D tentatively TRBD1 (6 bases). Germline assignment: CDR1 SGHTA and CDR2 FQGTGA. The germline V and J ends were trimmed by 4 bases and 1 base, with 19 bases remaining between them. CDR3 length: 17 amino acids. CDR3 DNA: TGTGCCAGCAGCTCCCGTCCCATACAGGGCCCGAACACTGAAGCTTTCTTT. This sequence encodes CASSSRPIQGPNTEAFF. The full variable domain, rest sourced from reference TRBV7-3 and TRBJ1-1, is GAGVSQTPSNKVTEKGKYVELRCDPISGHTALYWYRQSLGQGPEFLIYFQGTGAADDSGLPNDRFFAVRPEGSVSTLKIQRTERGDSAVYLCASSSRPIQGPNTEAFFGQGTRLTVV.

A single count supports this clone. CDR3 nucleotide sequence: TGCAGCGCCCCGCGAACCAACAGGGGTTACACCTTC. Its translation: CSAPRTNRGYTF. The J gene is TRBJ1-2, the V gene TRBV29-1; 7 bases map to TRBD1. Germline lookup yields CDR1 SQVTM and CDR2 ANQGSEA. The CDR3 runs to 12 residues. Trimming took 7 bases from V and 11 from J; bases not matched to a gene: 13.

This clone was seen a handful of times. The chain uses TRBV6-5 and TRBJ2-1; 8 nucleotides align to TRBD2. The V and J ends lost 0 bases and 15 bases, in that order; junction bases with no gene match: 7. The germline V gene encodes CDR1 MNHEY and CDR2 SVGAGI. The CDR3 extends over 13 amino acids. The CDR3: CASSYSNQREWFF. DNA of the CDR3: TGTGCCAGCAGTTACTCGAACCAGCGGGAGTGGTTCTTC.

This clone was seen more than once but under ten times. This sequence joins TRBV7-9 and TRBJ1-4, with 9 bases aligning to TRBD1. The V gene's germline CDR1 is SEHNR and CDR2 FQNEAQ (reference sequence). Trimming at V came to 5 bases and at J to 0 bases, leaving 4 bases not matched to a gene. The CDR3 consists of 16 residues. The CDR3 DNA reads TGTGCCAGCAGCCGGGGACAGGGCTCAACTAATGAAAAACTGTTTTTT. This translates into CASSRGQGSTNEKLFF. The full variable domain, with the rest looked up from reference TRBV7-9 and TRBJ1-4, is DTGVSQNPRHKITKRGQNVTFRCDPISEHNRLYWYRQTLGQGPEFLTYFQNEAQLEKSRLLSDRFSAERPKGSFSTLEIQRTEQGDSAMYLCASSRGQGSTNEKLFFGSGTQLSVL.

J is TRBJ1-5 and V is TRBV29-1; no definite D call. Germline V CDR1 and CDR2: SQVTM, ANQGSEA. Trimming pared 3 bases from V and 5 bases from J, leaving 17 bases between. CDR3 length equals 15 residues. This CDR3 is CSVDCWRVVYQPQHF. The CDR3 DNA follows: TGCAGCGTTGATTGTTGGAGGGTAGTGTATCAGCCCCAGCATTTT.

The chain recombines TRBV15 with TRBJ2-7, with a tentative D call TRBD2 (6 bases). This CDR3 has 13 residues. Trimming cost V 3 bases and J 0 bases, with 6 bases left between them. From germline, CDR1 is LNHNV and CDR2 YYDKDF (reference sequence). The CDR3 DNA reads as TGTGCCACCAGCAGGGAGGGCTCCTACGAGCAGTACTTC. Translating gives CATSREGSYEQYF.

The V gene is TRBV28, the J gene TRBJ1-5; D may be TRBD1 (5 bases). Between the trimmed V and J ends, which lost 4 bases and 4 bases, there was a span of 14 bases. The CDR3 has 15 amino acids. The V gene's germline CDR1 is MDHEN and CDR2 SYDVKM. The CDR3 reads CASSSGQGRNQPQHF. The CDR3 coding sequence is TGTGCCAGCAGTTCTGGGCAGGGCAGGAATCAGCCCCAGCATTTT.

This clone was seen just once. The V gene is TRBV6-5, the J gene TRBJ2-2; D perhaps matches TRBD1 (6 bases). The germline CDR1 and CDR2 sequences are MNHEY and SVGAGI. The CDR3 length is 16 residues. The ends were cut back, 2 bases at V and 0 bases at J, with 10 bases in the middle. The CDR3 reads CASSYIRGTNTGELFF. The CDR3 nucleotides read TGTGCCAGCAGTTACATAAGGGGGACGAACACCGGGGAGCTGTTTTTT.

V gene TRBV5-1 combines with J gene TRBJ2-7; the match to TRBD1 covers 7 bases. Germline V gene lookup returns CDR1 SGHRS and CDR2 YFSETQ. This CDR3 is 19 amino acids long. V lost 1 base to trimming and J lost 0 bases; unmatched junction nucleotides: 16. The DNA for the CDR3 is TGCGCCAGCAGCTTGTGGTCCGGGACAGTGGAAAGGAGCTCCTACGAGCAGTACTTC. Protein: CASSLWSGTVERSSYEQYF. Drawing the rest from reference TRBV5-1 and TRBJ2-7, the complete variable domain is KAGVTQTPRYLIKTRGQQVTLSCSPISGHRSVSWYQQTPGQGLQFLFEYFSETQRNKGNFPGRFSGRQFSNSRSEMNVSTLELGDSALYLCASSLWSGTVERSSYEQYFGPGTRLTVT.

This chain connects TRBV4-1 to TRBJ2-7; 7 bases match TRBD1. Trimming removed 4 bases from V and 3 bases from J; junction bases left unmatched: 12. This CDR3 contains 16 residues. The V gene's germline CDR1 is MGHRA and CDR2 YSYEKL. In nucleotides, the CDR3 is TGCGCCAGCAGCCTATTCGGGACAGCGGAACTCTACGAGCAGTACTTC. Translating gives CASSLFGTAELYEQYF.

The chain employs TRBV5-1 and TRBJ1-2; no firm D call. This CDR3 has 13 residues. V lost 4 bases and J 4 bases, leaving 11 bases between the germline ends. CDR1 is SGHRS and CDR2 is YFSETQ in the germline V gene. For the CDR3, the DNA is TGCGCCAGCAGCCGAAGGAGCGCCTATGGCTACACCTTC. It is translated as CASSRRSAYGYTF.

The chain has TRBV7-9 and TRBJ1-5; no clear D. Trimming removed 7 bases from V and 3 bases from J, with 10 bases in between. CDR3 length equals 13 residues. CDR1 is SEHNR and CDR2 is FQNEAQ in the germline V gene (reference sequence). The DNA of the CDR3 is TGTGCCAGCACCCACCGGGACAATCAGCCCCAGCATTTT. This gives the protein CASTHRDNQPQHF. Complete variable domain (other parts from reference TRBV7-9 and TRBJ1-5): DTGVSQNPRHKITKRGQNVTFRCDPISEHNRLYWYRQTLGQGPEFLTYFQNEAQLEKSRLLSDRFSAERPKGSFSTLEIQRTEQGDSAMYLCASTHRDNQPQHFGDGTRLSIL.

This clone was observed a handful of times. The chain recombines TRBV10-3 with TRBJ1-1; D unresolved. The CDR3 spans 15 residues. V lost 6 bases to trimming and J lost 2 bases, with 16 bases between them. Germline CDR1 is ENHRY and CDR2 is SYGVKD. CDR3 loop: CAIRIQSSTNTEAFF. CDR3 DNA sequence: TGTGCCATCAGGATCCAATCCTCTACTAACACTGAAGCTTTCTTT.

The chain recombines TRBV27 with TRBJ1-5; perhaps TRBD1 as D (6 bases). CDR1 and CDR2 from the germline V gene are MNHEY and SMNVEV (reference sequence). The V gene lost 5 bases and the J gene lost 9 bases, with 17 bases spanning the gap. CDR3 size: 14 residues. The CDR3 DNA follows: TGTGCCAGCAGTATATACAGGGCGTCTCGGCCCCAGCATTTT. Translation: CASSIYRASRPQHF.

The chain's CDR3 is CASSLSVSQPQHF. CDR3 nucleotides: TGCGCCAGCAGCTTGTCTGTCTCTCAGCCCCAGCATTTT. The chain carries TRBV5-1 and TRBJ1-5; D is unclear. V shed 1 base and J shed 6 bases, with 8 bases lying between them. Germline V gives CDR1 SGHRS, CDR2 YFSETQ. The CDR3 spans 13 residues.

The chain is built from TRBV6-4 and TRBJ2-3; the D gene is possibly TRBD1 (6 bases). Deletions cut 5 bases from V and 0 bases from J, with 6 bases between. CDR3 length: 13 residues. CDR1 is MRHNA, CDR2 SNTAGT, per germline. This CDR3 is CASSTGSTDTQYF. The DNA for the CDR3 is TGTGCCAGCAGTACAGGGAGCACAGATACGCAGTATTTT.

V and J are TRBV30 and TRBJ1-4; D unresolved. CDR3 length: 14 residues. The ends were cut back, 0 bases at V and 8 bases at J, with 13 bases in the middle. Germline CDR1 reads GTSNPN; CDR2 reads SVGIG (reference sequence). CDR3 amino acids: CAWSVLGSWEKLFF. Here the CDR3 DNA reads TGTGCCTGGAGTGTACTAGGTTCATGGGAAAAACTGTTTTTT. Together with reference TRBV30 and TRBJ1-4, the CDR3 gives the full variable domain: SQTIHQWPATLVQPVGSPLSLECTVEGTSNPNLYWYRQAAGRGLQLLFYSVGIGQISSEVPQNLSASRPQDRQFILSSKKLLLSDSGFYLCAWSVLGSWEKLFFGSGTQLSVL.

Remarks on this clone: The germline gene is not matched at one end of the junction; a read error may be the cause. The rearrangement links TRBV27 to TRBJ1-1; D gene uncertain. The CDR3 contains 12 residues. Germline lookup yields CDR1 MNHEY and CDR2 SMNVEV (reference sequence). The CDR3 loop reads CASRQMNAEAFF. The CDR3 DNA follows: TGTGCCAGCAGGCAGATGAACGCTGAAGCTTTCTTT.

The gene calls are TRBV11-1 and TRBJ2-5; a weak D match, TRBD1 (6 bases). The last part of the DNA fits TRBJ2-7 better; the J call may be wrong. Germline CDR1 is SGHAT and CDR2 is FQDESV (reference sequence). This CDR3 spans 14 amino acids. Written as DNA, the CDR3 is TGTGCCAGCAGCTTACAGGGGCAATGGAACGAGCAGTACTTC. This encodes CASSLQGQWNEQYF.

This chain uses TRBV7-9 with TRBJ2-7; the D gene is possibly TRBD1 (6 bases). This CDR3 region has 16 residues. Trimming pared 5 bases from V and 4 bases from J, leaving 21 bases between. CDR1 and CDR2 (germline): SEHNR, FQNEAQ (reference sequence). This CDR3 is CASSAPGHLLPYEQYF. CDR3 coding DNA: TGTGCCAGCAGCGCCCCGGGACACCTTTTACCGTACGAGCAGTACTTC. Based on the CDR3 plus reference TRBV7-9 and TRBJ2-7, the full variable domain is DTGVSQNPRHKITKRGQNVTFRCDPISEHNRLYWYRQTLGQGPEFLTYFQNEAQLEKSRLLSDRFSAERPKGSFSTLEIQRTEQGDSAMYLCASSAPGHLLPYEQYFGPGTRLTVT.

The V gene is TRBV18, the J gene TRBJ1-5; TRBD1 matches 8 bases. The germline V gene has CDR1 KGHSH and CDR2 LQKENI. The CDR3 is 15 amino acids. Trimming at V came to 3 bases and at J to 7 bases, leaving 8 bases not matched to a gene. CDR3 sequence reads: CASSPGTGAWQPQHF. In DNA, the CDR3 is TGTGCCAGCTCACCTGGGACAGGCGCGTGGCAGCCCCAGCATTTT.

The chain links TRBV7-6 to TRBJ2-7; perhaps TRBD2 as D (6 bases). Trimming stripped 5 bases from V and 3 bases from J, with 8 bases between. Germline-derived CDR1 and CDR2 are SGHVS and FNYEAQ. The CDR3 has 12 residues. The CDR3 bases are TGTGCCAGCAGCGACGGGAGCTACGAGCAGTACTTC. The encoded protein is CASSDGSYEQYF.

The V and J genes are TRBV30 and TRBJ2-3, with a possible D match to TRBD2 (5 bases). The germline gives CDR1 GTSNPN, CDR2 SVGIG (reference sequence). V was pared by 3 bases and J by 5 bases, with 9 bases between. The CDR3 runs to 12 residues. The CDR3: CAWSPLEDTQYF. The DNA for the CDR3 is TGTGCCTGGAGCCCACTAGAAGATACGCAGTATTTT.

The V call is TRBV11-3, the J call TRBJ2-7, with D perhaps TRBD2 (5 bases). The V end was cut by 5 bases, the J end by 6 bases, with 23 bases between. CDR3 length: 16 amino acids. The germline V gene has CDR1 SGHNT and CDR2 YENEEA. The CDR3 DNA reads TGTGCCAGCAGCCGCGAAGGCGGACTCGGAAGCTCCGAGCAGTACTTC. Translation gives CASSREGGLGSSEQYF.

This clone is a singleton in its sample. The CDR3, as DNA: TGTGCCAGCAGTTTACTTTGGGGACATTCGAGGGGGAATGAAAAACTGTTTTTT. It specifies CASSLLWGHSRGNEKLFF. This chain joins TRBV28 and TRBJ1-4, with D perhaps matching TRBD1 (6 bases). With 2 bases removed from V and 5 bases from J, the gap between germline ends came to 21 bases. This CDR3 spans 18 amino acids. The V gene's germline CDR1 is MDHEN and CDR2 SYDVKM.

This rearrangement joins TRBV18 to TRBJ1-6, with 10 bases aligning to TRBD1. Trimming removed 3 bases from V and 8 bases from J; junction bases left unmatched: 10. Germline-derived CDR1 and CDR2 are KGHSH and LQKENI. The CDR3 is 17 amino acids. The CDR3 region has the DNA TGTGCCAGCTCACCTTACCGGGACAGGGGATCGGATTCACCCCTCCACTTT. It translates to CASSPYRDRGSDSPLHF.

V and J are TRBV28 and TRBJ1-4; D is unclear. The V gene's germline CDR1 is MDHEN and CDR2 SYDVKM. The CDR3 consists of 13 residues. Trimming left V 4 bases short and J 5 bases short, with 8 bases between. The chain's CDR3 is CASSSTVNEKLFF. CDR3 coding DNA: TGTGCCAGCAGTTCTACAGTGAATGAAAAACTGTTTTTT.